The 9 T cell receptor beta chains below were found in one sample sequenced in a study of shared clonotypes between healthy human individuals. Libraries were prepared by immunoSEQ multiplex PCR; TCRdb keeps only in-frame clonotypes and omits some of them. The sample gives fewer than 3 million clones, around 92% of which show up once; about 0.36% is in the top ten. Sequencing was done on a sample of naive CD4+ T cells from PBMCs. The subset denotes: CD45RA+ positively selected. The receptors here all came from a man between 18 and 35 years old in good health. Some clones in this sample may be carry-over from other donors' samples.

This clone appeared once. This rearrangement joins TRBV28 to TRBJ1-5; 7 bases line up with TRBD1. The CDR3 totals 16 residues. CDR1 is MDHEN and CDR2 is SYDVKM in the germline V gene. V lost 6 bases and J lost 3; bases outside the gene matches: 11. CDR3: CASSPPPDRNNQPQHF. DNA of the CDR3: TGTGCCAGCAGCCCACCTCCGGACAGGAACAATCAGCCCCAGCATTTT.

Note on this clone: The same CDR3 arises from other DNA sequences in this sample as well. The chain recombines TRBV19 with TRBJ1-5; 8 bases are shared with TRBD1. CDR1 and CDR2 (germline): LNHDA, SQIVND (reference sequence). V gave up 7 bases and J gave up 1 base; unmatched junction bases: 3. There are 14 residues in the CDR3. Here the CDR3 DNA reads TGTGCCAGTAACAGGGGGGGAAGCAATCAGCCCCAGCATTTT. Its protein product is CASNRGGSNQPQHF. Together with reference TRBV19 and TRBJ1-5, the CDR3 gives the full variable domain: DGGITQSPKYLFRKEGQNVTLSCEQNLNHDAMYWYRQDPGQGLRLIYYSQIVNDFQKGDIAEGYSVSREKKESFPLTVTSAQKNPTAFYLCASNRGGSNQPQHFGDGTRLSIL.

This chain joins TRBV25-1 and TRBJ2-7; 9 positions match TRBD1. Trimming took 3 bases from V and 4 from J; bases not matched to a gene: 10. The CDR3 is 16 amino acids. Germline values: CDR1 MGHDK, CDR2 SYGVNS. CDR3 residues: CASSDPTTGGVYEQYF. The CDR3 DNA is TGTGCCAGCAGTGACCCCACTACAGGGGGCGTTTACGAGCAGTACTTC.

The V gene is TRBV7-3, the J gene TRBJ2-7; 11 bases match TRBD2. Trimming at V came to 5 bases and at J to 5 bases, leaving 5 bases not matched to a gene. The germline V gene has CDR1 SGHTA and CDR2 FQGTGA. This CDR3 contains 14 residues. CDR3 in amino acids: CASSPGTSGHEQYF. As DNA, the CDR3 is TGTGCCAGCAGCCCCGGGACTAGCGGACACGAGCAGTACTTC. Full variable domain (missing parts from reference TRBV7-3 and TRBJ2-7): GAGVSQTPSNKVTEKGKYVELRCDPISGHTALYWYRQSLGQGPEFLIYFQGTGAADDSGLPNDRFFAVRPEGSVSTLKIQRTERGDSAVYLCASSPGTSGHEQYFGPGTRLTVT.

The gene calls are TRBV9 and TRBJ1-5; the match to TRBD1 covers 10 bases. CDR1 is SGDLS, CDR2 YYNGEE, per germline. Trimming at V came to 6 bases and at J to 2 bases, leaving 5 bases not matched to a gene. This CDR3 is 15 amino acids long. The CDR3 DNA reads TGTGCCAGCAACTCGACAGGGGGCCGCAATCAGCCCCAGCATTTT. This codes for CASNSTGGRNQPQHF. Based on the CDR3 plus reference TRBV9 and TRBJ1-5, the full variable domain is DSGVTQTPKHLITATGQRVTLRCSPRSGDLSVYWYQQSLDQGLQFLIQYYNGEERAKGNILERFSAQQFPDLHSELNLSSLELGDSALYFCASNSTGGRNQPQHFGDGTRLSIL.

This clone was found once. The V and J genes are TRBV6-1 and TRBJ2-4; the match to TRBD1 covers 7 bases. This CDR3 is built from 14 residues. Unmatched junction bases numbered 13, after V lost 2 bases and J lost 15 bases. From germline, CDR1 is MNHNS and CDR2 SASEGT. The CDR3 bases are TGTGCCAGCAGTGAACTACAGGGGACGCAGTGGTGGTACTTC. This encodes CASSELQGTQWWYF.

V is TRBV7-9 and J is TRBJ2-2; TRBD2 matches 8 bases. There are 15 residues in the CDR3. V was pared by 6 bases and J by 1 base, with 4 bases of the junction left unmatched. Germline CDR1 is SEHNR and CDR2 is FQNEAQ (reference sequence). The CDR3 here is CASRLTSGNTGELFF. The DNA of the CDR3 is TGTGCCAGCAGATTAACTAGCGGGAACACCGGGGAGCTGTTTTTT.

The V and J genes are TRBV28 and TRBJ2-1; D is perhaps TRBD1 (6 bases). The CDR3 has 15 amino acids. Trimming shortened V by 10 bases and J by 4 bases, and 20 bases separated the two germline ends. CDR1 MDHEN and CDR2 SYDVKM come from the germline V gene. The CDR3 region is CANRPGWTEYNEQFF. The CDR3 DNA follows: TGTGCCAACCGCCCCGGATGGACAGAATACAATGAGCAGTTCTTC.

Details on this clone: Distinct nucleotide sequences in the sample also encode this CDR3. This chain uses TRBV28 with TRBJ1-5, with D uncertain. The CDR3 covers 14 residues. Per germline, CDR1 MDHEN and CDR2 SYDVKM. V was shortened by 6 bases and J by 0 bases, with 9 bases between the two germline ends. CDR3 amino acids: CASRQRLSNQPQHF. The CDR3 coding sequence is TGTGCCAGCAGACAGAGACTTAGCAATCAGCCCCAGCATTTT.